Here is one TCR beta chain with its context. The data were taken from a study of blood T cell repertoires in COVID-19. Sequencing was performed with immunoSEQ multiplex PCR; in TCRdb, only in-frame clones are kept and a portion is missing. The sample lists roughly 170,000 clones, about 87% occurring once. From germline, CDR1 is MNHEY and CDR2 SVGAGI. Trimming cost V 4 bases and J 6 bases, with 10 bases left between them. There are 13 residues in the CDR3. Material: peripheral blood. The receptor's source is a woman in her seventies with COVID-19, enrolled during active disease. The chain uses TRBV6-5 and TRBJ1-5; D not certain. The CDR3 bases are TGTGCCAGCAGTTTAGACGGCGGTCAGCCCCAGCATTTT. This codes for CASSLDGGQPQHF.